The clone carrying this T cell receptor (beta chain) was seen many times. Its target is unknown. This sample is part of a study of blood T cells in healthy people across ages. General observations from the study: In these data, TCR beta diversity tracked strongly with naive T cell percentage.

The trim removed 5 bases at V and 4 bases at J, leaving 7 bases unmatched. Germline CDR1 reads SGHKS; CDR2 reads YYEKEE (reference sequence). The CDR3 runs to 14 residues. The use of a sample-barcoded 5' primer and a J-beta primer mix characterized a second PCR of about 6 to 12 cycles. MiXCR, applied by TCRdb to the 5' RACE reads, yields one record per CDR3 protein. The table shows 630,000 or so distinct CDR3 sequences, with approximately 30% occurring only once. The chain carries TRBV5-5 and TRBJ2-5, with 8 bases matching TRBD1. The sample consisted of blood. The TCR comes from a woman of 80 years or more in good health. The chain's CDR3 is CASSYGQGRETQYF. The CDR3 DNA reads as TGTGCCAGCAGTTACGGACAGGGCCGAGAGACCCAGTACTTC. Supplemented by reference TRBV5-5 and TRBJ2-5, the full variable domain reads DAGVTQSPTHLIKTRGQQVTLRCSPISGHKSVSWYQQVLGQGPQFIFQYYEKEERGRGNFPDRFSARQFPNYSSELNVNALLLGDSALYLCASSYGQGRETQYFGPGTRLLVL.